Below, one T cell receptor beta chain is given with its context. The target antigen is unknown. Some clones are missing from TCRdb's copy, which holds only in-frame ones; the method was immunoSEQ multiplex PCR. The repertoire consists of roughly 180,000 clones, with about nine tenths occurring once and the leading ten covering roughly 3.5%. The CDR3 contains 14 residues. The V and J ends lost 4 bases and 0 bases respectively, with 5 bases between them. Germline-derived CDR1 and CDR2 are SGHRS and YFSETQ. The sample originates from a study of T cell responses to AZD1222 COVID-19 vaccine. General study results and limits: Nearly half of spike-specific TCRs reportedly go after variant regions that carry no mutations. The repertoires were collected only after the peak T cell response.

The sequencing used peripheral blood, collected 28 days after the second AZD1222 dose. The V call is TRBV5-1, the J call TRBJ2-6, with D uncertain. This receptor was taken from an adult who received the AZD1222 COVID-19 vaccine. CDR3 sequence (DNA): TGCGCCAGCAGCCAAGACTCTGGGGCCAACGTCCTGACTTTC. Translation gives CASSQDSGANVLTF.